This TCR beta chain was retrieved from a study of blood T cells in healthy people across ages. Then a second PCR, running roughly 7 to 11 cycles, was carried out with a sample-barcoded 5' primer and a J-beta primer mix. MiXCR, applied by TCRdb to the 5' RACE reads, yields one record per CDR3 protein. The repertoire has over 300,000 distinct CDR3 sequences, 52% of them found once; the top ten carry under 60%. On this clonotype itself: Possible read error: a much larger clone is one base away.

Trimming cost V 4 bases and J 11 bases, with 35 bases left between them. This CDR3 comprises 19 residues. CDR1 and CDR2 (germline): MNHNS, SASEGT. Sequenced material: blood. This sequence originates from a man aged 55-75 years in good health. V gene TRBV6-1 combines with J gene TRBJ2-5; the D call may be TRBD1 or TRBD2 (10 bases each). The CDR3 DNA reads TGTGCCAGCAGTGTAAGGACAGGGGGGGGACTAGCGAGTAAGAATGAGCAGTACTTC. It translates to CASSVRTGGGLASKNEQYF.